The source of this T cell receptor beta chain is a study of blood T cells in healthy people across ages. Together with a sample-barcoded 5' primer, a J-beta primer mix was included in a second PCR lasting about 6 to 12 cycles. TCRdb re-called the 5' RACE reads through MiXCR, storing one row per CDR3 protein. This table holds 800,000 to 950,000 distinct CDR3 sequences, about 48% found once. With 4 bases removed from V and 4 bases from J, the gap between germline ends came to 19 bases. Germline values: CDR1 MDHEN, CDR2 SYDVKM. The CDR3 loop spans 16 amino acids. This clonotype was obtained from a man aged 30 to 45 in good health. Sequencing was done on a sample of blood. This sequence joins TRBV28 and TRBJ1-2; maybe TRBD1 (6 bases). CDR3 in amino acids: CASSSSAQQGVYGYTF. For the CDR3, the DNA is TGTGCCAGCAGTTCATCGGCCCAACAGGGAGTCTATGGCTACACCTTC.